The source of this TCR beta chain is a study of blood T cell repertoires in COVID-19. Study context: T cells, B-cell-depleted T cells, or PBMCs supplied cDNA or gDNA.

Generated by immunoSEQ multiplex PCR, the TCRdb table keeps only in-frame clones and is missing some. The sample shows about 43,000 clones, over 80% of them seen only once. J was trimmed by 7 bases and V by 2 bases; bases with no gene match: 5. This CDR3 has 14 residues. CDR1 and CDR2 from the germline V gene are MDHEN and SYDVKM. This clone was seen a single time. Sample: peripheral blood. The clonotype comes from a man older than 75 in a cohort sampled during active COVID-19. The chain has TRBV28 and TRBJ1-5, with TRBD1 identical over 7 bases. The CDR3 loop is CASSLRQGGQPQHF. In nucleotides, the CDR3 is TGTGCCAGCAGTTTACGACAGGGAGGACAGCCCCAGCATTTT.